This T cell receptor beta chain came from a study of cytomegalovirus exposure and HLA in healthy donors. Whole-study results and caveats: In a later analysis, DRB1 alleles had the most associated TCRs; HLA-C alleles the fewest. About 180 TCR beta chains were listed as cytomegalovirus-associated.

PCR used 60 Vbeta primers and 13 Jbeta primers. Clones were read by immunoSEQ multiplex PCR, and TCRdb kept only the in-frame ones, dropping some. The table includes 85,000 to 100,000 clones, around 64% detected once. The CDR3 is 14 amino acids. In germline, CDR1 is SNHLY, CDR2 FYNNEI. V was pared by 7 bases and J by 5 bases, with 10 bases of the junction left unmatched. This clone was seen once. No antigen is known for it. The source of this sequence is a man in his 60s in good health and CMV-seronegative. The sequenced sample was PBMCs. V is TRBV2 and J is TRBJ1-2; 7 nucleotides line up with TRBD1. The DNA for the CDR3 is TGTGCCAGCAACCTTGACAGGGTGGGTTATGGCTACACCTTC. Translating it yields CASNLDRVGYGYTF.